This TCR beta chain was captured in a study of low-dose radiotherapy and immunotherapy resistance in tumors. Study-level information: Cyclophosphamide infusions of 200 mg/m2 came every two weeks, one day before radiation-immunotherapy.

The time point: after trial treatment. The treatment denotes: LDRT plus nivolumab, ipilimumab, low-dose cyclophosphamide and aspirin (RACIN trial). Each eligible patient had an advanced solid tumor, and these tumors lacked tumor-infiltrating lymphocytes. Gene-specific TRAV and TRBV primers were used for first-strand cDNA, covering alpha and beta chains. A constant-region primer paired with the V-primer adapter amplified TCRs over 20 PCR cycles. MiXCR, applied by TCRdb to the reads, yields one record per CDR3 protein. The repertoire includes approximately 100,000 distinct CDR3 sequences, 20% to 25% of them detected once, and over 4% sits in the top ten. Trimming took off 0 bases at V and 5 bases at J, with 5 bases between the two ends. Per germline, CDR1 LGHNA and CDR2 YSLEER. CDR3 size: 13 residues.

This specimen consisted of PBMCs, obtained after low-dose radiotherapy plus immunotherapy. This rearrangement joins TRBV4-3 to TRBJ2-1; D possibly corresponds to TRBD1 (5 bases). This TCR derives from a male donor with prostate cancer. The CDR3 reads CASSQDRDNEQFF. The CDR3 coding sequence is TGCGCCAGCAGCCAAGACAGGGACAATGAGCAGTTCTTC.